This record covers a single T cell receptor (beta chain). Its antigen is still unknown. Base quality data are lacking; no much larger clone is found one base away. In the germline V gene, CDR1 corresponds to KGHSH and CDR2 to LQKENI. V is shortened by 6 bases, J by 4 bases, and the region joining them spans 21 bases. From its cysteine to its phenylalanine, the CDR3 spans 17 amino acids. Only the CDR3 DNA stays, 51 bases, in frame from base 1. The sample belongs to a study of cytomegalovirus exposure and HLA in healthy donors listed by TCRdb under 2017. Context from the whole study: An earlier analysis of some 600 of the donors reported 276 Gb of sequence data and 117 million unique TCR beta sequences obtained from about 179 million T cells. Roughly 320 gigabases of sequencing data and around 85 million unique TCR sequences made up an early release that covered roughly 670 HLA-typed donors. Among the roughly 400 genotyped donors, around 81% belonged to the genetic ancestry cluster associated with self-reported Caucasian donors. The study aimed to test whether signatures of past pathogen exposure could be identified by cataloging public T cell receptors. The study used immunosequencing to profile the T cell repertoires of around 600 subjects and linked those repertoires to cytomegalovirus serostatus. In addition to the first cohort of 650 to 750 subjects, a separate validation cohort of over 90 different subjects was used. To predict cytomegalovirus infection status, the study brought together high-throughput TCR immunosequencing, statistical association of individual TCRs with disease status, and machine learning. A later analysis re-analyzed previously published TCR beta repertoires from several hundred donors and added high-resolution HLA genotyping to study TCR occurrence patterns. Rather than drawing on any new phenotypic data, the later analysis identified candidate immune exposures from TCR beta sequences and the way those sequences occurred across donors. An earlier analysis of around 580 of the donors used high-throughput TCR beta sequencing to judge whether each TCR beta V gene segment behaved as functional or pseudogenic. Donor age, sex, ethnicity and CMV serostatus were compiled together with the repertoire data. A later genetic analysis used genome-wide SNP genotypes for 398 of the 666 donors, treating that subset as a discovery cohort. All discovery cohort repertoires had been generated using a single sequencing platform. HLA typing included class I and class II loci at four-digit resolution. The number of donors typed differed by locus, with about 629-630 for A, B, C, DRB1 and DQB1, around 520 for DQA1, 600 to 610 for DPA1, and around 450 for DPB1. About five DR-DQ haplotypes were treated as single units for association and clustering because of strong linkage in the cohort. Across about 370 genotyped donors of the cohort, an average of about 250,000 unique TCR beta nucleotide sequences per donor were sequenced, and roughly a sixth of those sequences were non-productive. What the research found in general, with its limitations: Most TCR sequences were seen in very few donors, while some public TCRs were found in many individuals. A total of roughly 160 TCR beta chains were listed by the study as associated with cytomegalovirus. According to a later analysis, parvovirus B19, influenza, CMV and Epstein-Barr virus appeared linked to several top co-occurrence clusters. Assigning TCR associations to individual alleles was difficult when HLA alleles, especially DR and DQ, strongly co-occurred. In this cohort, only TCR beta chains were sequenced, and detectable features were limited by the absence of alpha or paired-chain data. In an earlier analysis of 587 of the donors, most TCR beta V segments appeared in productive rearrangements about 87% or about 30% of the time, broadly matching IMGT annotations. In vitro tests confirmed that a few of the cytomegalovirus-associated TCR beta chains recognize cytomegalovirus antigens. The authors suggested that the approach could potentially be extended to other disease states and immunological phenotypes. In a later analysis, the rate of TCR association differed among HLA loci, with DRB1 alleles having the most associated TCRs and HLA-C alleles having the fewest. In both the original and validation cohorts, the classifier was reported to diagnose cytomegalovirus status with high specificity and sensitivity. At a false discovery rate of 0.05, a later analysis linked around 15,000 TCR beta sequences to specific HLA alleles. Because HLA typing was missing for some donors at each locus, association tests included only the typed subset. Because counts were too low, about 15 rarely observed V segments, including chromosome 9 orphons, were left out of the earlier analysis of some 600 of the donors. Sequencing depth was assumed to be roughly uniform across donors in the presence/absence analyses, though that assumption may not hold. Some IMGT-functional V segments, including TRBV6-2 and TRBV6-3, could not be told apart with the 87-base-pair reads, so those segments were excluded. According to a later genetic analysis, donors in an Asian-associated ancestry cluster had fewer N-insertions in productive TCRs than the approximately 650-donor mean. A cluster of highly shared sequence variants was judged likely to be a technical artifact of the sequencing pipeline. A further reported finding was that TCR beta sequences accurately predicted the HLA-A and HLA-B alleles for most subjects in the first cohort. The only immune exposure information available for the cohort was CMV serostatus. Linkage disequilibrium might explain the correlated functional status among segregating V segments, but an unknown experimental factor could not be excluded. A later genetic analysis associated a missense DCLRE1C variant with V-gene and J-gene trimming of TCR beta chains, and an independent cohort replicated the association. A later analysis found that HLA-associated TCR beta chains were more clonally expanded and had lower generation probabilities than equally common non-associated chains. According to a later analysis, most CMV-associated TCR beta chains appeared to be HLA-restricted, and the HLA associations seemed to be driven largely by CMV exposure.

Library preparation employed the immunoSEQ multiplex PCR assay. For the multiplex PCR, a mixture combining 60 forward primers for TCR Vbeta segments and 13 reverse primers for TCR Jbeta segments was used. Amplification of the CDR3 region of rearranged TCR beta genes was performed with a multiplex PCR assay on genomic DNA. Amplified TCR beta libraries were sequenced as 87-base-pair reads on the Illumina HiSeq System. For the original study's pipeline: In a later analysis, roughly 80 million unique TCR beta chains were counted across the 500 to 850 repertoires, and roughly 9.9 million of these chains were shared by at least two donors. Raw reads were error-corrected and collapsed into unique sequences with a nearest-neighbor algorithm that merged closely related sequences to remove PCR and sequencing errors. Alignment of CDR3 sequences to IMGT reference sequences was used to assign V, D and J gene segments. For a sequence to be retained, a match of at least six nucleotides was required to both a V gene segment and a J gene segment. Rearrangements were classified as productive when the CDR3 lacked stop codons and remained in frame with V and J, and all other rearrangements were classified as non-productive. Following IMGT convention, CDR3 was defined as the stretch from the second conserved V-encoded cysteine up to the conserved J-encoded phenylalanine. The earlier analysis of roughly 590 of the donors excluded any sequence lacking an unambiguous match to a single V gene segment. In an earlier analysis of 587 of the donors, a V segment was called functional when productive rearrangements were above 56.7%, and segregating when the standard deviation between donors exceeded 5%. To diagnose cytomegalovirus status from the catalog of TCR beta chain sequences, a statistical classification framework was built. A later analysis assigned V and J genes by comparing TCR nucleotide sequences with IMGT/GENE-DB human TR gene sequences. Using the TCRdist pipeline, a later analysis assigned CDR3 sequences along with most-parsimonious VDJ recombination scenarios. In a later analysis, each TCR beta chain was defined by its CDR3 amino acid sequence together with its V-gene family, and reads without a unique V-gene family were excluded. A later analysis removed 592 highly shared, low-generation-probability nucleotide sequences to deal with suspected cross-contamination and a sequencing artifact. A later analysis calculated a clonal expansion index for each public chain from normalized within-repertoire ranks of inferred template counts. In a later analysis, generation probabilities were computed using a VDJ recombination model fitted to out-of-frame rearrangements, and the results were checked against IGoR. In a later analysis, TCR-TCR, TCR-HLA and TCR-CMV co-occurrence was scored with hypergeometric tests, and a repertoire-size bias correction was applied to TCR pairs. To estimate false discovery rates, a later analysis permuted the HLA or CMV assignments 20 times. In a later analysis, co-occurring TCRs were grouped using DBSCAN, with TCRdist sequence similarity added in when clustering inside HLA-allele-positive subsets. Co-occurrence clustering excluded repertoires with fewer than 30,000 or more than 120,000 public chains, plus five with anomalous nucleotide sharing. TCRdb provides this immuneACCESS table in a form limited to in-frame rearrangements. Some clones are lacking; in checked studies, under half of them reflect an unresolved V gene, and why the rest are absent is not known. That table supplies the V and J calls and clone size; D and trimming were determined from the DNA. Present in this sample are about 92,000 clones, 80% to 90% of which were seen just once. In total, the top ten clones hold roughly 5.3% of the sample.

The cohort comprised fewer than 700 healthy bone marrow donors. Cohort members were all nominally healthy when sampled, although unrecorded immune exposures were likely present. The donor tested CMV seropositive and was one of the 289 seropositive cohort members. Each donor provided a peripheral blood sample, and peripheral blood mononuclear cells were used for TCR beta sequencing. Genomic DNA was extracted from the blood cell samples with the Qiagen DNeasy Blood Extraction Kit. The sequencing sample was made of PBMCs. The V and J genes are TRBV18 and TRBJ2-2; the D gene is not confidently resolved. The receptor's source is a woman aged 18-35 years in good health and CMV-seropositive. The sequenced DNA is TGTGCCAGCTCCCTCCTCTGGAGAGGTCTTGGCACCGGGGAGCTGTTTTTT. It codes for CASSLLWRGLGTGELFF.